One and the same sample provided the 23 T cell receptor beta chains below, sequenced in a study of blood T cell repertoires in COVID-19 (dated by TCRdb to 2020 to 2021). The library was built by means of the immunoSEQ multiplex PCR assay. TCRdb took over this immuneACCESS table, retaining in-frame rearrangements with V and J assigned. Such tables are incomplete; in checked studies, under half of the missing clones stem from an unresolved V gene, and the remainder is unexplained. Here the sample has about 400,000 clones; approximately 85% occur a single time. Clones ranked in the top ten supply over 2% of the sample. The source material was PBMCs or T cells enriched from blood (not recorded which). These receptors all stem from a woman between 40 and 50 years old with acute COVID-19.

J is TRBJ2-2 and V is TRBV6-5; 8 positions agree with TRBD1. Germline CDR1 MNHEY, CDR2 SVGAGI. With 8 bases clipped from V and 7 bases from J, the junction kept 12 bases outside the gene matches. There are 15 residues in the CDR3. The CDR3 DNA reads as TGTGCCAGCTCCCCTCGCAGGGGGCAAGGCGGGGAGCTGTTTTTT. Translated, it gives CASSPRRGQGGELFF.

CDR3: CASSYRGADTQYF. The CDR3 bases are TGTGCCAGCAGTTACCGGGGGGCAGATACGCAGTATTTT. This chain links TRBV27 with TRBJ2-3, with 7 bases lining up with TRBD2. Germline values: CDR1 MNHEY, CDR2 SMNVEV (reference sequence). The CDR3 is 13 residues long. J gave up 4 bases and V 4 bases, and 2 bases lay outside the gene matches.

V usage is TRBV19 and J usage is TRBJ2-5, with TRBD1 matching over 7 bases. The germline V gene encodes CDR1 LNHDA and CDR2 SQIVND (reference sequence). With 4 bases clipped from V and 3 bases from J, the junction kept 8 bases outside the gene matches. This CDR3 is built from 15 residues. CDR3 bases: TGTGCCAGTAGTACCGGGACAGCCTCAGAAGAGACCCAGTACTTC. Amino acids: CASSTGTASEETQYF.

The rearrangement uses TRBV28 and TRBJ1-1, with D possibly being TRBD1 (5 bases). The CDR3 has 13 residues. Looked up from germline, CDR1 is MDHEN and CDR2 is SYDVKM. Trimming removed 6 bases at V and 1 base at J, with 9 bases between. CDR3 sequence reads: CASSLTGNTEAFF. In DNA, the CDR3 is TGTGCCAGCAGCCTTACAGGGAACACTGAAGCTTTCTTT.

This CDR3 reads CASSQIPRGAGEQFF. The CDR3 DNA reads as TGCGCCAGCAGCCAGATACCCAGGGGTGCAGGTGAGCAGTTCTTC. This chain uses TRBV4-1 with TRBJ2-1, with D perhaps TRBD1 (6 bases). Germline V gene data show CDR1 as MGHRA and CDR2 as YSYEKL. Trimming took 3 bases from V and 9 from J, leaving 18 bases between them. The length of the CDR3 is 15 residues.

V usage is TRBV4-2 and J usage is TRBJ2-3; 12 bases are a match to TRBD2. The germline gives CDR1 LGHNA, CDR2 YNFKEQ. V lost 5 bases to trimming and J lost 5 bases; unmatched junction nucleotides: 8. The CDR3 is made up of 16 amino acids. CDR3 sequence (DNA): TGTGCCAGCAGCGCCCGACTAGCGGGAGATCGAGATACGCAGTATTTT. Translated, it gives CASSARLAGDRDTQYF.

The chain links TRBV10-3 to TRBJ2-1, with TRBD1 as a possible D gene (6 bases). Per germline, CDR1 ENHRY and CDR2 SYGVKD. Between the trimmed V and J ends, which lost 11 bases and 2 bases, there was a span of 10 bases. This CDR3 contains 12 residues. For the CDR3, the DNA is TGTGCCTCCAGGGGACCCTACAATGAGCAGTTCTTC. Translation gives CASRGPYNEQFF.

The V and J genes are TRBV5-4 and TRBJ2-3; the D gene is possibly TRBD2 (6 bases). This CDR3 contains 14 residues. In germline, CDR1 is SGHNT, CDR2 YYREEE (reference sequence). V lost 4 bases, J lost 8 bases, and 17 bases lay in between. The DNA for the CDR3 is TGTGCCAGCAGCCAAGTCACTAGCTACGGTACGCAGTATTTT. Translating gives CASSQVTSYGTQYF.

The V call is TRBV5-1, the J call TRBJ1-2, with D possibly TRBD1 on 5 matching bases. The CDR3 has 15 amino acids. The germline V gene encodes CDR1 SGHRS and CDR2 YFSETQ. V gave up 6 bases and J gave up 3 bases, with 18 bases separating them. Written as DNA, the CDR3 is TGCGCCAGCAACTCCCGGGGAGGGGCGGACTATGGCTACACCTTC. Translation: CASNSRGGADYGYTF.

This sequence joins TRBV30 and TRBJ2-3; weak D call: TRBD1 (6 bases). Trimming left V 4 bases short and J 2 bases short, with 10 bases between. Germline V CDR1 and CDR2: GTSNPN, SVGIG (reference sequence). This CDR3 comprises 13 residues. The CDR3 nucleotides are TGTGCCTGGACAGGGGCTTTCACAGATACGCAGTATTTT. As protein: CAWTGAFTDTQYF.

The rearrangement joins TRBV5-1 to TRBJ2-3; 7 bases are a match to TRBD2. The CDR3 sequence is 15 residues long. The germline V gene encodes CDR1 SGHRS and CDR2 YFSETQ. V lost 0 bases, J lost 5 bases, and 6 bases stayed unmatched. This chain's CDR3 is CASSLVGGFGDTQYF. CDR3 DNA: TGCGCCAGCAGCTTGGTGGGGGGGTTTGGAGATACGCAGTATTTT.

The genes are TRBV5-1 and TRBJ1-3, with TRBD1 matching 7 bases. This CDR3 region has 14 residues. V was clipped by 4 bases and J by 3 bases; unmatched bases: 4. The germline V gene has CDR1 SGHRS and CDR2 YFSETQ. CDR3 DNA sequence: TGCGCCAGCAGCCGGACAGGTGATGGAAACACCATATATTTT. As protein: CASSRTGDGNTIYF.

A remark on this clone: A clone one base away is much larger, so this may be a read error. The sample holds other DNA sequences that translate to the same CDR3. V usage is TRBV5-1 and J usage is TRBJ1-1; TRBD1 agrees at 8 bases. The germline gives CDR1 SGHRS, CDR2 YFSETQ. This CDR3 is built from 14 residues. The ends lost 0 bases at V and 3 bases at J; junction bases unmatched: 1. In DNA, the CDR3 is TGCGCCAGCAGCTTGGGACAGGGGTACACTGAAGCTTTCTTT. It is translated as CASSLGQGYTEAFF.

The rearrangement joins TRBV5-1 to TRBJ1-3, with D possibly TRBD1 on 6 matching bases. Per germline, CDR1 SGHRS and CDR2 YFSETQ. V shed 1 base and J shed 3 bases, with 8 bases lying between them. This CDR3 spans 14 amino acids. CDR3 sequence (DNA): TGCGCCAGCAGCTTGCCAGGGGATGGAAACACCATATATTTT. Its protein is CASSLPGDGNTIYF.

This clone was counted a single time. The chain links TRBV5-4 to TRBJ2-5; the match to TRBD1 covers 10 bases. J was trimmed by 4 bases and V by 4 bases; bases with no gene match: 4. Per the germline V gene, CDR1 is SGHNT and CDR2 is YYREEE (reference sequence). The CDR3 sequence is 14 residues long. CDR3: CASSTGTGAETQYF. DNA of the CDR3: TGTGCCAGCAGCACCGGGACAGGGGCAGAGACCCAGTACTTC. Full variable domain (remainder filled in from reference TRBV5-4 and TRBJ2-5): ETGVTQSPTHLIKTRGQQVTLRCSSQSGHNTVSWYQQALGQGPQFIFQYYREEENGRGNFPPRFSGLQFPNYSSELNVNALELDDSALYLCASSTGTGAETQYFGPGTRLLVL.

The chain recombines TRBV5-1 with TRBJ1-5; D is ambiguous. CDR3 length equals 13 residues. CDR1 and CDR2 (germline): SGHRS, YFSETQ. V lost 5 bases and J 0 bases, leaving 6 bases between the germline ends. The chain's CDR3 is CASRLYSNQPQHF. CDR3 nucleotide sequence: TGCGCCAGCAGGCTCTATAGCAATCAGCCCCAGCATTTT.

The chain links TRBV3-1 (or the pseudogene TRBV3-2) to TRBJ1-6; D might be TRBD1 (5 bases). The V end was cut by 4 bases, the J end by 9 bases, with 13 bases between. The CDR3 runs to 14 residues. Germline V gives CDR1 LGHDT, CDR2 YNNKEL (reference sequence). CDR3 region: CASSLMTESSPLHF. CDR3 nucleotide sequence: TGTGCCAGCAGCCTGATGACAGAATCTTCACCCCTCCACTTT.

The V gene is TRBV4-2, the J gene TRBJ2-7; 8 nucleotides align to TRBD1. The germline CDR1 and CDR2 sequences are LGHNA and YNFKEQ. Trimming removed 0 bases from V and 3 bases from J; junction bases left unmatched: 7. This CDR3 has 16 residues. For the CDR3, the DNA is TGTGCCAGCAGCCAAGATGGGCCAGGGGGCGTCTACGAGCAGTACTTC. Translation gives CASSQDGPGGVYEQYF.

This clone was observed at least ten times. V gene TRBV4-1 combines with J gene TRBJ1-1; D remains unclear. Trimming took 5 bases from V and 4 from J, leaving 14 bases between them. Germline V lookup: CDR1 MGHRA, CDR2 YSYEKL. CDR3 length: 14 amino acids. CDR3 in DNA: TGCGCCAGCAGCTTCGGCCAGGATCCCACTGAAGCTTTCTTT. This gives the protein CASSFGQDPTEAFF.

This chain connects TRBV14 to TRBJ1-1; D remains unclear. The CDR3 is 16 residues long. CDR1 is SGHDN, CDR2 FVKESK, per germline. Trimming removed 1 base at V and 5 bases at J, with 17 bases between. CDR3 region: CASSQGVGELWTEAFF. The CDR3 DNA reads TGTGCCAGCAGCCAAGGGGTCGGGGAGTTGTGGACTGAAGCTTTCTTT.

V usage is TRBV12-5 and J usage is TRBJ1-2; D remains ambiguous. Germline V gene sequence: CDR1 LGHNT, CDR2 FRNRAP. This CDR3 has 17 residues. V lost 2 bases and J lost 2, with 18 bases in between. The CDR3 reads CASGLPTPAPRNYGYTF. As DNA, the CDR3 is TGTGCTAGTGGTTTGCCAACCCCGGCCCCTAGAAACTATGGCTACACCTTC.

The CDR3 region has the DNA TGTGCCAGCAGCTTTGGTCAAGGGGCCTTCAGAGATACGCAGTATTTT. Its translation: CASSFGQGAFRDTQYF. The genes are TRBV5-8 and TRBJ2-3; D might be TRBD1 (5 bases). The CDR3 totals 16 residues. V lost 2 bases, J lost 5 bases, and 18 bases lay in between. CDR1 is SGHTS and CDR2 is YDEGEE in the germline V gene.

This chain connects TRBV7-2 to TRBJ1-2; 11 bases are shared with TRBD1. Germline V gives CDR1 SGHTA, CDR2 FQGNSA. The V gene end was trimmed by 5 bases and the J gene end by 5 bases; junction bases not matched to a gene: 4. The CDR3 totals 14 residues. This CDR3 reads CASSHGTGGYGYTF. The CDR3, as DNA: TGTGCCAGCAGCCATGGGACAGGGGGGTATGGCTACACCTTC.